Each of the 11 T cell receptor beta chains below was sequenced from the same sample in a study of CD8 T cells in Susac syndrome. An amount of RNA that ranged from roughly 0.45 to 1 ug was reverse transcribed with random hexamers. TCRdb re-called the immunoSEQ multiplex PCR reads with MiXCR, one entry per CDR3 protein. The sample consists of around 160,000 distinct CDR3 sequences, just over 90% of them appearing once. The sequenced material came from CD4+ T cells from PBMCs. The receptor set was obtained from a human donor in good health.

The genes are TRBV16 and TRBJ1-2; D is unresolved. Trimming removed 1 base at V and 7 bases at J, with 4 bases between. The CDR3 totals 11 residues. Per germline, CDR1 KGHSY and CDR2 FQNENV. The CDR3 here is CASSQFVGYTF. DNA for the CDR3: TGTGCCAGCAGCCAATTTGTTGGCTACACCTTC.

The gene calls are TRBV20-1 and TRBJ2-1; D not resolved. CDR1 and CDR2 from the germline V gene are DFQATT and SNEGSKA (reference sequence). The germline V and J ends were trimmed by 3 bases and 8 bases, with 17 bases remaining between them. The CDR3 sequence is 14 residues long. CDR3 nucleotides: TGCAGTGCTAGGAAAAGTCCGGGTTCACATGAGCAGTTCTTC. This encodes CSARKSPGSHEQFF.

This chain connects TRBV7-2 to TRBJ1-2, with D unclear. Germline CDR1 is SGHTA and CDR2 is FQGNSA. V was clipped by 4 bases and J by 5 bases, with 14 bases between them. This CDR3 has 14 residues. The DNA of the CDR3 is TGTGCCAGCAGCTCCCCCCGGAAGGCTTATGGCTACACCTTC. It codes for CASSSPRKAYGYTF.

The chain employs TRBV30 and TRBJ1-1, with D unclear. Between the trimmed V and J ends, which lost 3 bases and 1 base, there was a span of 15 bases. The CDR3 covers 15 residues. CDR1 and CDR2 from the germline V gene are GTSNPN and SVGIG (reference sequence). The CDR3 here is CAWSPLGEWNTEAFF. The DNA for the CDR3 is TGTGCCTGGAGCCCCCTGGGTGAGTGGAACACTGAAGCTTTCTTT.

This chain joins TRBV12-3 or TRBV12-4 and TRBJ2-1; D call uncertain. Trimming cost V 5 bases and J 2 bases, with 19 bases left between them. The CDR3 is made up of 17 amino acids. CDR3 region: CASSPRTKASTYNEQFF. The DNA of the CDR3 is TGTGCCAGCAGTCCTAGGACCAAGGCGAGCACCTACAATGAGCAGTTCTTC.

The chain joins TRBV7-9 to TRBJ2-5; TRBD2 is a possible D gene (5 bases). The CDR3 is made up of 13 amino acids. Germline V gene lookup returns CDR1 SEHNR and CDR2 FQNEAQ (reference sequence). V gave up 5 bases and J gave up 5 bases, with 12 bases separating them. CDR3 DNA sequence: TGTGCCAGCAGCCAGGCAACGGGGGAGACCCAGTACTTC. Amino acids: CASSQATGETQYF.

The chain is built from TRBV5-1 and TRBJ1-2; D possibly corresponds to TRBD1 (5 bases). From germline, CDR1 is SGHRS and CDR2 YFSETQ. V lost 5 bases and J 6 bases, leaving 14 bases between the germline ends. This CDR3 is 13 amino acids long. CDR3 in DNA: TGCGCCAGCAGTTCGGGACCCCCGGATGGCTACACCTTC. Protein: CASSSGPPDGYTF.

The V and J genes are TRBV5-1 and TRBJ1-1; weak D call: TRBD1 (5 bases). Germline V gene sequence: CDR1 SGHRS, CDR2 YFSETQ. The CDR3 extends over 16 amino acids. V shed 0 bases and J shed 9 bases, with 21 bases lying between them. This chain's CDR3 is CASSLALLGTQTKAFF. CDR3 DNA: TGCGCCAGCAGCTTGGCCCTTCTCGGGACCCAAACGAAAGCTTTCTTT.

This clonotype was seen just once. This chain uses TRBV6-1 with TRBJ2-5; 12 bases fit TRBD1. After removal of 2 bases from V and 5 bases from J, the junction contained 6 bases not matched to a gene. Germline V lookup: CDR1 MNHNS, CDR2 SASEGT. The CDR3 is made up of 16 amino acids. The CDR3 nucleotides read TGTGCCAGCAGTGAACGGGGGACAGGGGGCTGGGAGACCCAGTACTTC. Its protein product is CASSERGTGGWETQYF.

CDR3 nucleotides: TGTGCCAGCAGCTACGACGGTACTGGAAACACCATATATTTT. Its protein is CASSYDGTGNTIYF. The chain carries TRBV3-1 and TRBJ1-3; unclear D gene. Germline V lookup: CDR1 LGHDT, CDR2 YNNKEL (reference sequence). CDR3 length: 14 residues. With 5 bases removed from V and 2 bases from J, the gap between germline ends came to 10 bases.

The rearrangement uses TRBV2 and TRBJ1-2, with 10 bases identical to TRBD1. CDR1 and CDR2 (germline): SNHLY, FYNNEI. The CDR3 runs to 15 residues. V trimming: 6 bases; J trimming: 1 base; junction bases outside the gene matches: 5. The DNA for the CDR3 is TGTGCCAGCAGCCTCGGACAGGGGGTTAACTATGGCTACACCTTC. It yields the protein CASSLGQGVNYGYTF.